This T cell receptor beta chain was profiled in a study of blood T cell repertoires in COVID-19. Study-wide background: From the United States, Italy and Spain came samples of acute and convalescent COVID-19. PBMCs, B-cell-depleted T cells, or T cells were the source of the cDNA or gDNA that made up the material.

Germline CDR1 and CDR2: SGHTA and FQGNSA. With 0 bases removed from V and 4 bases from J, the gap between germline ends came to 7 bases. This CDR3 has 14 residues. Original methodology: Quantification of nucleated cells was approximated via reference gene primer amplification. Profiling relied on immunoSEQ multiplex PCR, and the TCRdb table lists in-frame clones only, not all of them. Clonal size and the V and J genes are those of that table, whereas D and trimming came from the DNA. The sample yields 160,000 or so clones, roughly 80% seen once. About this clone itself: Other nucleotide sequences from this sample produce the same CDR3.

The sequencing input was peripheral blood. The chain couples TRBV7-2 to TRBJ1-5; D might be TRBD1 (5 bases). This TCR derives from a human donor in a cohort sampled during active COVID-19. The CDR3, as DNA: TGTGCCAGCAGCTTAGCGGGGGGAAATCAGCCCCAGCATTTT. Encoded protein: CASSLAGGNQPQHF.